The 27 T cell receptor beta chains below all came from one sample that was sequenced in a study of cytomegalovirus exposure and HLA in healthy donors. Only in-frame clones appear in the TCRdb table, and some are missing; sequencing was by immunoSEQ multiplex PCR. Of about 140,000 clones in the sample, 86% were seen once. The sample taken for sequencing was PBMCs. Receptor source: a man aged 18 to 30 in good health and CMV-seronegative.

The V and J genes are TRBV19 and TRBJ1-4; D may be TRBD1 (5 bases). Germline CDR1 and CDR2: LNHDA and SQIVND (reference sequence). The CDR3 is made up of 15 amino acids. Trimming took off 3 bases at V and 0 bases at J, with 8 bases between the two ends. CDR3 bases: TGTGCCAGTAGTATGACAGACGCAACTAATGAAAAACTGTTTTTT. Protein sequence: CASSMTDATNEKLFF.

J is TRBJ2-1 and V is TRBV6-1; 7 nucleotides agree with TRBD2. Germline loops: CDR1 MNHNS, CDR2 SASEGT. CDR3 length: 17 amino acids. V was clipped by 4 bases and J by 0 bases; unmatched bases: 9. CDR3 residues: CASSGGEGLSSYNEQFF. CDR3 in DNA: TGTGCCAGCAGTGGGGGGGAGGGCCTGAGCTCCTACAATGAGCAGTTCTTC.

This chain joins TRBV7-2 and TRBJ2-1; 13 nucleotides agree with TRBD2. After removal of 4 bases from V and 0 bases from J, the junction contained 3 bases not matched to a gene. Germline-derived CDR1 and CDR2 are SGHTA and FQGNSA. This CDR3 is 17 amino acids long. CDR3 nucleotide sequence: TGTGCCAGCAGCTCGGGACTAGCGGGGTACTCCTACAATGAGCAGTTCTTC. As protein: CASSSGLAGYSYNEQFF. The full variable domain, with the rest looked up from reference TRBV7-2 and TRBJ2-1, is GAGVSQSPSNKVTEKGKDVELRCDPISGHTALYWYRQSLGQGLEFLIYFQGNSAPDKSGLPSDRFSAERTGGSVSTLTIQRTQQEDSAVYLCASSSGLAGYSYNEQFFGPGTRLTVL.

V is TRBV5-1 and J is TRBJ2-3; D is undetermined. The V gene lost 1 base and the J gene lost 4 bases, with 13 bases spanning the gap. The V gene's germline CDR1 is SGHRS and CDR2 YFSETQ. The CDR3 covers 15 residues. As DNA, the CDR3 is TGCGCCAGCAGCTTGTTGAACAGCTTCGCAGATACGCAGTATTTT. It is translated as CASSLLNSFADTQYF.

V gene TRBV5-1 combines with J gene TRBJ2-2; TRBD1 matches 7 bases. The length of the CDR3 is 16 residues. Germline-derived CDR1 and CDR2 are SGHRS and YFSETQ. The V segment lost 4 bases and the J segment 1 base; nucleotides outside the gene matches: 7. The CDR3 DNA is TGCGCCAGCAGCCCTAGGGACAGCCGGAACACCGGGGAGCTGTTTTTT. Translating it yields CASSPRDSRNTGELFF.

This rearrangement joins TRBV6-1 to TRBJ2-5; D is ambiguous. From germline, CDR1 is MNHNS and CDR2 SASEGT. Trimming took 2 bases from V and 5 from J, leaving 15 bases between them. The CDR3 runs 15 residues. DNA for the CDR3: TGTGCCAGCAGTGAAAACTCCCCAAGCTCCGAGACCCAGTACTTC. This gives the protein CASSENSPSSETQYF.

This chain links TRBV6-7 with TRBJ1-5; D gene ambiguous. TRBV6-7 is noted as an ORF with a role that remains uncertain. The CDR3 covers 13 residues. Trimming removed 8 bases from V and 3 bases from J, with 11 bases in between. CDR3 sequence reads: CASLPDPNQPQHF. The DNA for the CDR3 is TGTGCCAGCCTACCTGATCCCAATCAGCCCCAGCATTTT.

The V call is TRBV7-9, the J call TRBJ2-2; a weak D match, TRBD2 (6 bases). CDR1 and CDR2 (germline): SEHNR, FQNEAQ (reference sequence). Trimming took 6 bases from V and 7 from J, leaving 9 bases between them. There are 12 residues in the CDR3. CDR3 coding DNA: TGTGCCAGCAGTAGGGGAGGCGGGGAGCTGTTTTTT. Translating gives CASSRGGGELFF.

The gene calls are TRBV4-2 and TRBJ1-3; a weak D match, TRBD1 (5 bases). This CDR3 region has 15 residues. The V gene lost 0 bases and the J gene lost 4 bases, with 10 bases spanning the gap. Germline V gene data show CDR1 as LGHNA and CDR2 as YNFKEQ. CDR3 in amino acids: CASSQDIQEGNTIYF. The CDR3 DNA follows: TGTGCCAGCAGCCAAGATATACAGGAGGGAAACACCATATATTTT.

V is TRBV6-1 and J is TRBJ2-1, with 10 bases aligning to TRBD2. CDR3 length: 16 residues. Germline V gene sequence: CDR1 MNHNS, CDR2 SASEGT. After removal of 2 bases from V and 3 bases from J, the junction contained 4 bases not matched to a gene. CDR3 amino acids: CASSESSGSFYNEQFF. The CDR3 coding sequence is TGTGCCAGCAGTGAATCTAGCGGGAGCTTCTACAATGAGCAGTTCTTC.

The V and J genes are TRBV10-3 and TRBJ1-2, with 9 bases identical to TRBD1. This CDR3 is 15 amino acids long. V shed 2 bases and J 4 bases; nucleotides not matched to a gene: 5. Germline CDR1 and CDR2: ENHRY and SYGVKD. The CDR3: CAISEGTGIIYGYTF. CDR3 nucleotides: TGTGCCATCAGTGAGGGGACAGGGATAATCTATGGCTACACCTTC.

This clone has just one count. The rearrangement uses TRBV2 and TRBJ2-7; the D gene is possibly TRBD2 (5 bases). Germline V gene lookup returns CDR1 SNHLY and CDR2 FYNNEI. This CDR3 has 12 residues. Trimming left V 4 bases short and J 7 bases short, with 11 bases between. The CDR3 here is CASSGSSWEQYF. CDR3 coding DNA: TGTGCCAGCAGTGGTTCTAGCTGGGAGCAGTACTTC. Variable domain in full (rest from reference TRBV2 and TRBJ2-7): EPEVTQTPSHQVTQMGQEVILRCVPISNHLYFYWYRQILGQKVEFLVSFYNNEISEKSEIFDDQFSVERPDGSNFTLKIRSTKLEDSAMYFCASSGSSWEQYFGPGTRLTVT.

The chain recombines TRBV2 with TRBJ2-7, with D tentatively TRBD2 (6 bases). The CDR3 extends over 14 amino acids. V was pared by 5 bases and J by 2 bases, with 13 bases between. The germline V gene encodes CDR1 SNHLY and CDR2 FYNNEI. CDR3 loop: CASSFRRGTYEQYF. For the CDR3, the DNA is TGTGCCAGCAGTTTCCGGCGGGGCACCTACGAGCAGTACTTC.

This clone ranks as medium-sized (0.01 to 0.1%). V and J are TRBV30 and TRBJ2-5; possibly TRBD1 for D (7 bases). Germline V gene lookup returns CDR1 GTSNPN and CDR2 SVGIG (reference sequence). With 5 bases removed from V and 5 bases from J, the gap between germline ends came to 24 bases. The CDR3 totals 16 residues. The CDR3 loop is CAWARRGQPSRETQYF. The CDR3 nucleotides are TGTGCCTGGGCTCGGCGGGGACAGCCAAGCCGGGAGACCCAGTACTTC.

The chain carries TRBV27 and TRBJ1-5; 8 bases align to TRBD1. The germline CDR1 and CDR2 sequences are MNHEY and SMNVEV (reference sequence). The CDR3 length is 14 residues. The ends lost 4 bases at V and 4 bases at J; junction bases unmatched: 3. CDR3 in DNA: TGTGCCAGCAGTTCAACAGGGGGGAATCAGCCCCAGCATTTT. It encodes CASSSTGGNQPQHF.

This chain joins TRBV25-1 and TRBJ1-4, with D tentatively TRBD1 (5 bases). Germline V lookup: CDR1 MGHDK, CDR2 SYGVNS. The CDR3 has 17 amino acids. Trimming left V 6 bases short and J 4 bases short, with 21 bases between. The CDR3 here is CASREGPVGGYNEKLFF. The CDR3 coding sequence is TGTGCCAGCAGGGAGGGACCGGTAGGCGGTTATAATGAAAAACTGTTTTTT.

The chain carries TRBV6-6 and TRBJ2-1; D uncertain. The CDR3 is 15 residues long. The V end was cut by 5 bases, the J end by 1 base, with 12 bases between. Germline lookup yields CDR1 MNHNY and CDR2 SVGAGI (reference sequence). In DNA, the CDR3 is TGTGCCAGCAGTCTTCTAGGATCGTCCTACAATGAGCAGTTCTTC. Translation: CASSLLGSSYNEQFF.

The chain employs TRBV6-5 and TRBJ2-1, with 13 bases lining up with TRBD2. With 3 bases clipped from V and 6 bases from J, the junction kept 5 bases outside the gene matches. Germline CDR1 and CDR2: MNHEY and SVGAGI. The CDR3 spans 16 residues. CDR3 sequence (DNA): TGTGCCAGCAGTTATCGGACTAGCGGGAGTGTCAATGAGCAGTTCTTC. It codes for CASSYRTSGSVNEQFF.

The CDR3 nucleotides read TGTGCCAGCAGTGAACGGGTTAGGGGTACCGCGGCGGCCCAGCATTTT. Its protein is CASSERVRGTAAAQHF. J is TRBJ1-5 and V is TRBV6-1, with D tentatively TRBD1 (5 bases). Trimming took 2 bases from V and 11 from J, leaving 22 bases between them. From germline, CDR1 is MNHNS and CDR2 SASEGT. The CDR3 consists of 16 residues.

The genes are TRBV7-9 and TRBJ2-7, with TRBD1 matching over 7 bases. V shed 5 bases and J 6 bases; nucleotides not matched to a gene: 4. The germline gives CDR1 SEHNR, CDR2 FQNEAQ (reference sequence). This CDR3 contains 12 residues. The CDR3: CASSLTGTEQYF. The CDR3 DNA reads TGTGCCAGCAGCCTGACAGGGACCGAGCAGTACTTC.

The chain links TRBV7-9 to TRBJ2-1; tentative D call: TRBD1 (6 bases). V was pared by 6 bases and J by 6 bases, with 15 bases between. In germline, CDR1 is SEHNR, CDR2 FQNEAQ (reference sequence). The CDR3 extends over 14 amino acids. CDR3 sequence reads: CASRQGGLGNEQFF. CDR3 nucleotides: TGTGCCAGCAGACAGGGCGGGCTCGGCAATGAGCAGTTCTTC.

The gene calls are TRBV5-1 and TRBJ2-5; 11 nucleotides agree with TRBD1. This CDR3 spans 15 amino acids. CDR1 is SGHRS, CDR2 YFSETQ, per germline. V lost 0 bases to trimming and J lost 4 bases; unmatched junction nucleotides: 2. This CDR3 is CASSLEGQGGETQYF. The CDR3 bases are TGCGCCAGCAGCTTGGAGGGACAGGGGGGAGAGACCCAGTACTTC.

The gene calls are TRBV5-1 and TRBJ2-3, with D possibly being TRBD2 (5 bases). This CDR3 region has 16 residues. Trimming took off 0 bases at V and 2 bases at J, with 13 bases between the two ends. Germline CDR1 and CDR2: SGHRS and YFSETQ. CDR3 sequence reads: CASSLGVGVTTDTQYF. The CDR3 coding sequence is TGCGCCAGCAGCTTGGGGGTCGGGGTAACCACAGATACGCAGTATTTT.

The chain employs TRBV7-2 and TRBJ2-5, with D perhaps TRBD2 (5 bases). Per the germline V gene, CDR1 is SGHTA and CDR2 is FQGNSA. V was clipped by 7 bases and J by 5 bases, with 14 bases between them. The CDR3 covers 13 residues. CDR3 region: CASNRPPGETQYF. CDR3 in DNA: TGTGCCAGCAACCGACCCCCGGGGGAGACCCAGTACTTC.

The CDR3 region has the DNA TGTGCCTGGAACACCCGGGTTGGAACTGAAGCTTTCTTT. This codes for CAWNTRVGTEAFF. The chain employs TRBV30 and TRBJ1-1, with no clear D. The CDR3 has 13 residues. V shed 4 bases and J shed 5 bases, with 14 bases lying between them. Germline V gene lookup returns CDR1 GTSNPN and CDR2 SVGIG (reference sequence).

The CDR3, as DNA: TGTGCCAGCAGTTTATCCTGGCGGGAGGGCTTCATTAGCACAGATACGCAGTATTTT. Translation: CASSLSWREGFISTDTQYF. The J gene is TRBJ2-3, the V gene TRBV27; 9 nucleotides agree with TRBD2. The V and J ends lost 0 bases and 0 bases, in that order; junction bases with no gene match: 10. CDR1 and CDR2 (germline): MNHEY, SMNVEV (reference sequence). The CDR3 length is 19 residues.

The chain carries TRBV5-6 and TRBJ2-1; possibly TRBD2 for D (6 bases). From germline, CDR1 is SGHDT and CDR2 YYEEEE. Trimming took off 1 base at V and 7 bases at J, with 15 bases between the two ends. The CDR3 runs 15 residues. The CDR3 is CASSLTEGIWNEQFF. The DNA of the CDR3 is TGTGCCAGCAGCTTGACGGAGGGAATCTGGAATGAGCAGTTCTTC.